This T cell receptor beta chain was sequenced during a study of cytomegalovirus exposure and HLA in healthy donors. The CDR3 loop spans 15 amino acids. CDR1 is LNHNV and CDR2 is YYDKDF in the germline V gene (reference sequence). V gave up 0 bases and J gave up 0 bases, with 9 bases separating them. The study ran its PCR with 60 Vbeta and 13 Jbeta primers. Repertoires were generated with immunoSEQ multiplex PCR, while TCRdb's copy carries only in-frame clones and drops some. The sample contains approximately 150,000 clones, just under 85% of which appear only once. V is TRBV15 and J is TRBJ2-7, with unresolved D. The receptor was derived from a woman between 40 and 50 years old in good health and CMV-seronegative. Sequenced material: PBMCs. The DNA for the CDR3 is TGTGCCACCAGCAGAGATCTCACTGGCTCCTACGAGCAGTACTTC. It translates to CATSRDLTGSYEQYF.